These T cell receptor beta chains were read from a single sample in a study of shared clonotypes between healthy human individuals. Method: immunoSEQ multiplex PCR; TCRdb's copy keeps in-frame clones and lacks some. The table shows 2 million to 3 million clones, with roughly 93% occurring only once. Sequencing used naive CD4+ T cells from PBMCs. The receptors come from a man between 18 and 35 years old in good health. Some clones in this sample may be carry-over from other donors' samples. The CDR3 runs from the conserved cysteine through the conserved F or W. The order of the fields is clone size, J gene, V gene, D gene, CDR3 DNA, CDR3 protein. A D gene is named only where the DNA matches it firmly. Expanded clones are given a class, and other clones once, few, many or no size at all.

size: -; J: TRBJ2-3; V: TRBV15; D: TRBD2; DNA: TGTGCCAGCTGCGGGGGGCCCACAGATACGCAGTATTTT; CDR3: CASCGGPTDTQYF
size: few; J: TRBJ1-1; V: TRBV28; D: -; DNA: TGTGCCAGCCAGGGAAACACTGAAGCTTTCTTT; CDR3: CASQGNTEAFF
size: -; J: TRBJ2-4; V: TRBV29-1; D: -; DNA: TGCAGCGTGGGGCCGGGGTTAGCCAAAAACATTCAGTACTTC; CDR3: CSVGPGLAKNIQYF
size: -; J: TRBJ2-7; V: TRBV28; D: -; DNA: TGTGCCAGCAGTTCCCTTTTCCCGGGAAATGAGCAGTACTTC; CDR3: CASSSLFPGNEQYF
size: once; J: TRBJ2-7; V: TRBV5-4; D: -; DNA: TGTGCCAGCAGCTTGGAGACGCGTTACGAGCAGTACTTC; CDR3: CASSLETRYEQYF
size: -; J: TRBJ2-5; V: TRBV11-2; D: -; DNA: TGTGCCAGCAGCCGGGTCGGCCAAGAGACCCAGTACTTC; CDR3: CASSRVGQETQYF
size: -; J: TRBJ2-3; V: TRBV4-1; D: TRBD1; DNA: TGCGCCAGCAGCCAAGATGACAGGGATGGAAATACGCAGTATTTT; CDR3: CASSQDDRDGNTQYF
size: -; J: TRBJ1-1; V: TRBV5-8; D: TRBD1; DNA: TGTGCCAGCGGGAGGACAGGGGGCGTCACTGAAGCTTTCTTT; CDR3: CASGRTGGVTEAFF
size: -; J: TRBJ1-1; V: TRBV2; D: TRBD1; DNA: TGTGCCAGCAGGCCACAGGGGGCAGTTGAAGCTTTCTTT; CDR3: CASRPQGAVEAFF
size: -; J: TRBJ2-1; V: TRBV10-3; D: TRBD2; DNA: TGTGCCATCAGTGAGTCGAGGGCTAGCGGATACAATGAGCAGTTCTTC; CDR3: CAISESRASGYNEQFF
size: -; J: TRBJ2-3; V: TRBV9; D: TRBD2; DNA: TGTGCCAGCAGCGTAGCTACGGCTAGCGGGAGGATCACAGATACGCAGTATTTT; CDR3: CASSVATASGRITDTQYF
size: -; J: TRBJ1-6; V: TRBV30; D: -; DNA: TGTGCCTGGCGGGCCGGGGTCGGCTCACCCCTCCACTTT; CDR3: CAWRAGVGSPLHF
size: -; J: TRBJ1-3; V: TRBV11-2; D: -; DNA: TGTGCCAGCAGCTTAGAAAGAGGGTTCTCTGGAAACACCATATATTTT; CDR3: CASSLERGFSGNTIYF
size: -; J: TRBJ2-7; V: TRBV6-1; D: -; DNA: TGTGCCAGCAGTGAAACTTTGGGTAGCGGACTCTACGAGCAGTACTTC; CDR3: CASSETLGSGLYEQYF
size: once; J: TRBJ1-5; V: TRBV30; D: -; DNA: TGTGCCTGGAGTGGAGGGGGGTTTCGTAGCAATCAGCCCCAGCATTTT; CDR3: CAWSGGGFRSNQPQHF
size: -; J: TRBJ2-1; V: TRBV7-9; D: TRBD2; DNA: TGTGCCAGCAGCTTAGACAGGGGACTAGCGGGAGGCAATGAGCAGTTCTTC; CDR3: CASSLDRGLAGGNEQFF
size: -; J: TRBJ2-3; V: TRBV5-6; D: TRBD2; DNA: TGTGCCAGCAGTGAGTTTGGCGGGAGGACAGATACGCAGTATTTT; CDR3: CASSEFGGRTDTQYF
size: -; J: TRBJ1-4; V: TRBV29-1; D: -; DNA: TGCAGCGTTGTCGACGGGGGGAAGGAAAAACTGTTTTTT; CDR3: CSVVDGGKEKLFF
size: once; J: TRBJ2-3; V: TRBV21-1; D: -; DNA: TGTGCCAGCAGCATCGGGACAGAGCGAACAGATACGCAGTATTTT; CDR3: CASSIGTERTDTQYF
size: -; J: TRBJ1-1; V: TRBV7-9; D: -; DNA: TGTGCCAGCAGCTTGGCAGGGTATACTGAAGCTTTCTTT; CDR3: CASSLAGYTEAFF
size: -; J: TRBJ1-1; V: TRBV6-1; D: -; DNA: TGTGCCAGCAGGCTAACAGTAAACACTGAAGCTTTCTTT; CDR3: CASRLTVNTEAFF
size: once; J: TRBJ2-7; V: TRBV27; D: -; DNA: TGTGCCAGCAGTTTAAAGCAGGGTGGAACCTACGAGCAGTACTTC; CDR3: CASSLKQGGTYEQYF